This T cell receptor beta chain was sequenced in a study of blood T cell repertoires in COVID-19. TCRdb keeps only in-frame clones here, not all; method: immunoSEQ multiplex PCR. The repertoire holds 200,000 to 300,000 clones, with about 93% as singletons. With 4 bases clipped from V and 7 bases from J, the junction kept 6 bases outside the gene matches. There are 15 residues in the CDR3. Germline V CDR1 and CDR2: SGHDT, YYEEEE. The rearrangement joins TRBV5-6 to TRBJ1-6; 9 bases fit TRBD1. The sequenced sample was peripheral blood. The receptor was derived from a man aged 30-40 years with COVID-19, enrolled during active disease. The CDR3 nucleotides are TGTGCCAGCAGCGAGGCCGGGACAGGGAATTCACCCCTCCACTTT. This sequence encodes CASSEAGTGNSPLHF.